The TCR beta chain under discussion was sequenced for a study of neurological immune-mediated disorders. The cDNA was generated through 5'RACE incorporating 10-nucleotide random UMIs. Via MiXCR, TCRdb re-called the 5' RACE reads, giving one row per CDR3 protein. Here the sample spans about 58,000 distinct CDR3 sequences, around 3.4% being singletons. This CDR3 spans 13 amino acids. V was shortened by 3 bases and J by 3 bases, with 9 bases between the two germline ends. Germline V lookup: CDR1 DFQATT, CDR2 SNEGSKA (reference sequence). This clonotype was detected ten times or more. The sample was PBMCs. V gene TRBV20-1 combines with J gene TRBJ2-4, with D possibly being TRBD1 (7 bases). The receptor's source is a woman aged 55-75 years with multiple sclerosis. CDR3 loop: CSASRGDKNIQYF. The CDR3 bases are TGCAGTGCTAGCAGGGGGGACAAAAACATTCAGTACTTC.